This T cell receptor beta chain was captured in a study of graft-versus-host responses after intestinal transplantation. Germline V gene sequence: CDR1 SEHNR, CDR2 FQNEAQ (reference sequence). The CDR3 consists of 15 residues. Trimming stripped 0 bases from V and 4 bases from J, with 10 bases between. The protocol was immunoSEQ multiplex PCR, while the TCRdb copy is restricted to in-frame clones and leaves out a portion. The data hold 95,000 to 100,000 clones, with roughly 83% observed a single time. This clonotype was obtained from a human patient who received an intestinal transplant, so some T cells may come from the graft donor. V is TRBV7-9 and J is TRBJ1-3; D is undetermined. Material: PBMCs, obtained 255 days after intestinal transplant. CDR3 residues: CASSLARNGGNTIYF. DNA of the CDR3: TGTGCCAGCAGCTTAGCCCGAAACGGGGGAAACACCATATATTTT.